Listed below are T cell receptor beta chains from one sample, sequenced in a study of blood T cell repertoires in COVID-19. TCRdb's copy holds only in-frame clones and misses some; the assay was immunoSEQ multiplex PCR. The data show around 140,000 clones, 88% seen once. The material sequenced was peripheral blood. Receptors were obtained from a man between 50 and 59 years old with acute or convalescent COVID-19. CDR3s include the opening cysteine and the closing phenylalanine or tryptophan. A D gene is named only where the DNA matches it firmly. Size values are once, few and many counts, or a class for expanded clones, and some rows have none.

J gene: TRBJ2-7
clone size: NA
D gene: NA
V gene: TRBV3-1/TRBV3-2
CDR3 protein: CASSQDTGKQYF
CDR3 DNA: TGTGCCAGCAGCCAAGATACAGGGAAGCAGTACTTC

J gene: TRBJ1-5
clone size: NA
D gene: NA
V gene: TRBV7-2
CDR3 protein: CASSLHFDQPQHF
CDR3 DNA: TGTGCCAGCAGCTTACACTTTGATCAGCCCCAGCATTTT

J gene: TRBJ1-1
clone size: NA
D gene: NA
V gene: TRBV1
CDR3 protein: CTSSQEGDFEAFF
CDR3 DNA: TGCACCAGCAGCCAAGAGGGGGACTTCGAAGCTTTCTTT

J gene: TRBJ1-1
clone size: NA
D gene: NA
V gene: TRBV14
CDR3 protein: CASSQDIGGYPLNTEAFF
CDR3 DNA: TGTGCCAGCAGCCAAGATATAGGCGGCTACCCTTTGAACACTGAAGCTTTCTTT

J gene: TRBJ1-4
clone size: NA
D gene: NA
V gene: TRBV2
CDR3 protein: CASSRENEKLFF
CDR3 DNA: TGTGCCAGCAGCCGGGAGAATGAAAAACTGTTTTTT

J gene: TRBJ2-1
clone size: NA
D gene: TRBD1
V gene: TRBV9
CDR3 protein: CASSARGRGSYNEQFF
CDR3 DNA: TGTGCCAGCAGCGCCAGGGGGCGTGGATCCTACAATGAGCAGTTCTTC

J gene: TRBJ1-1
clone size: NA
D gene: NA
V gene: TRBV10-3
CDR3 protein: CAIRSRGGTEAFF
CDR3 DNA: TGTGCCATCAGATCAAGGGGCGGCACTGAAGCTTTCTTT

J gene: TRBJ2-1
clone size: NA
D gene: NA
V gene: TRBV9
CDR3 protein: CASSVMTGGLYNEQFF
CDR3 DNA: TGTGCCAGCAGCGTAATGACCGGGGGTCTTTACAATGAGCAGTTCTTC

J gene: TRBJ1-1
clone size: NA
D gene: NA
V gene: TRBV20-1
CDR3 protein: CSASLVDTEAFF
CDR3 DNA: TGCAGTGCTAGTCTAGTAGACACTGAAGCTTTCTTT

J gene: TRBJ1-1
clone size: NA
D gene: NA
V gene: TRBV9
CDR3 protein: CASSVRLNTEAFF
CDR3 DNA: TGTGCCAGCAGCGTTCGGTTGAACACTGAAGCTTTCTTT

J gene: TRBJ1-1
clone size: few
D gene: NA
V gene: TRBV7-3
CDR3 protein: CASSFYGGNTEAFF
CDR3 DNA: TGTGCCAGCAGCTTTTACGGCGGAAACACTGAAGCTTTCTTT

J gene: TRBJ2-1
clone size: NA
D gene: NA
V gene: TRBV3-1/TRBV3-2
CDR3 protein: CASSPLQRLYNEQFF
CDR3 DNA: TGTGCCAGCAGCCCCCTCCAGCGGCTCTACAATGAGCAGTTCTTC

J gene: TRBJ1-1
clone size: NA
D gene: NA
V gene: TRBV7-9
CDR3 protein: CASSTGQNTEAFF
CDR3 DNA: TGTGCCAGCAGCACGGGACAGAACACTGAAGCTTTCTTT

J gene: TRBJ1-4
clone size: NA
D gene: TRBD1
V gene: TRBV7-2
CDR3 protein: CASSLAGTGWSRVEKLFF
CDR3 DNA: TGTGCCAGCAGCTTAGCAGGGACAGGGTGGTCTAGAGTTGAAAAACTGTTTTTT

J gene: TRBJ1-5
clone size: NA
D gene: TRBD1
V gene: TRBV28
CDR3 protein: CASSPATGGSGQPQHF
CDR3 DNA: TGTGCCAGCAGCCCTGCGACAGGGGGGTCTGGTCAGCCCCAGCATTTT

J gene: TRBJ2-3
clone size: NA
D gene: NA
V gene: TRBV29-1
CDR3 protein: CSVDGLASDTQYF
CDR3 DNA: TGCAGCGTTGATGGACTGGCCTCAGATACGCAGTATTTT

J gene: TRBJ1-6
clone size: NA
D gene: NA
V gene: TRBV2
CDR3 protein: CAGGAGRNSPLHF
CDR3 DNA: TGTGCCGGTGGGGCGGGACGAAATTCACCCCTCCACTTT

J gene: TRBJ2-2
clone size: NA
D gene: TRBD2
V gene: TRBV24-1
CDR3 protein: CATAGTTNTGELFF
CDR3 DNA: TGTGCCACCGCCGGGACTACGAACACCGGGGAGCTGTTTTTT

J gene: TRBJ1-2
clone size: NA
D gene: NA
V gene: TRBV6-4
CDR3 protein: CASSDAGLRYTF
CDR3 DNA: TGTGCCAGCAGTGACGCAGGGCTCCGCTACACCTTC

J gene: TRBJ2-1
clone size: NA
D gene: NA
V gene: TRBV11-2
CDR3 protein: CASSSRGATNEQFF
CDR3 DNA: TGTGCCAGCAGCTCCCGGGGGGCAACCAATGAGCAGTTCTTC

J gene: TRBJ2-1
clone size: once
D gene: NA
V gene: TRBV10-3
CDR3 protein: CATRPDALESQFF
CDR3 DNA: TGTGCCACCCGACCCGATGCTTTGGAGTCGCAGTTCTTC

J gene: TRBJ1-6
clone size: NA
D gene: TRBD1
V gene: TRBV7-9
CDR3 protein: CASSPAGQGNSPLHF
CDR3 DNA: TGTGCCAGCAGCCCCGCGGGACAGGGTAACTCACCCCTCCACTTT

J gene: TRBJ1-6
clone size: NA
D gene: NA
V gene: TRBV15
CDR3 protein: CATSRAGKPLHF
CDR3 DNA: TGTGCCACCAGCAGAGCAGGCAAACCCCTCCACTTT

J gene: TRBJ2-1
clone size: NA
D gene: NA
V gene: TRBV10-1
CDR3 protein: CASSDHRAGRSYNEQFF
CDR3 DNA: TGCGCCAGCAGTGACCACCGAGCAGGGAGGTCCTACAATGAGCAGTTCTTC

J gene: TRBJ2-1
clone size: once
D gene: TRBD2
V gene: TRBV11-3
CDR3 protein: CASQTSGPYNEQFF
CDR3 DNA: TGTGCCAGCCAGACTAGCGGGCCTTACAATGAGCAGTTCTTC

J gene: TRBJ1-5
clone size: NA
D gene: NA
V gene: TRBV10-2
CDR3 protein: CASSDPGRNQPQHF
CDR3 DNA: TGCGCCAGCAGTGACCCCGGGAGAAATCAGCCCCAGCATTTT

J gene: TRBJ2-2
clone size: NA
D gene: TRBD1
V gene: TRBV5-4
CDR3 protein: CASSYGPGQRLGGELFF
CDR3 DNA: TGTGCCAGCAGCTACGGACCGGGACAGAGATTGGGCGGGGAGCTGTTTTTT

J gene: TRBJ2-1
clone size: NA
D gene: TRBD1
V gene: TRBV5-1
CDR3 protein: CASSNRQGGQLLNEQFF
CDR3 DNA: TGCGCCAGCAGCAATCGACAGGGGGGACAACTCCTCAATGAGCAGTTCTTC

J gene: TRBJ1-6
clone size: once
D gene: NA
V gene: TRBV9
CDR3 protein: CASSPRGDYNSPLHF
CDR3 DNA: TGTGCCAGCAGCCCCCGAGGAGATTATAATTCACCCCTCCACTTT

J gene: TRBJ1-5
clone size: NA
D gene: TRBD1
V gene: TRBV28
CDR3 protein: CASTSRWDRPYSNQPQHF
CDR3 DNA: TGTGCCAGCACCTCCCGGTGGGACAGGCCTTATAGCAATCAGCCCCAGCATTTT

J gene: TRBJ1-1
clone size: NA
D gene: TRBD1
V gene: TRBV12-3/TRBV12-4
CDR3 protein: CASSSDRVVKAFF
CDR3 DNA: TGTGCCAGCAGCTCAGACAGGGTGGTGAAAGCTTTCTTT

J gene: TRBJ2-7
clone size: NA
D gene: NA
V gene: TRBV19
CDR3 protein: CASSRQISYEQYF
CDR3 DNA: TGTGCCAGTAGTAGACAGATATCCTACGAGCAGTACTTC

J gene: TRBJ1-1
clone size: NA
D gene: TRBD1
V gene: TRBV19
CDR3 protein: CASSLRDRFMNTEAFF
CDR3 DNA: TGTGCCAGTAGTCTCCGGGACAGATTCATGAACACTGAAGCTTTCTTT

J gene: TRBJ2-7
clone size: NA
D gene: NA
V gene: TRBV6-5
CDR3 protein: CASSYQRSYEQYF
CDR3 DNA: TGTGCCAGCAGTTATCAGCGGTCCTACGAGCAGTACTTC

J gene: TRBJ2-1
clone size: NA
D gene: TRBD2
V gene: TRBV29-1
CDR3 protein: CSVTSGRAGEQFF
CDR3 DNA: TGCAGCGTAACTAGCGGGAGGGCCGGTGAGCAGTTCTTC

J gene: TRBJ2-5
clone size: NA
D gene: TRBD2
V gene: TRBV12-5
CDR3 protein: CASGLPSGGQETQYF
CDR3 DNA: TGTGCTAGTGGTTTACCCTCGGGGGGGCAAGAGACCCAGTACTTC

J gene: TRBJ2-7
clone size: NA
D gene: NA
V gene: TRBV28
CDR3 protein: CATQGSYEQYF
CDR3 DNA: TGTGCCACCCAGGGGAGCTACGAGCAGTACTTC

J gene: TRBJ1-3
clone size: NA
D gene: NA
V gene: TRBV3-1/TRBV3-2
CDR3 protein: CASRADGNTIYF
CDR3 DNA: TGTGCCAGCAGAGCTGATGGAAACACCATATATTTT

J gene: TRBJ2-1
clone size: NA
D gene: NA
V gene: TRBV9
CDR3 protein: CASSPRPRGSGSYNEQFF
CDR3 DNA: TGTGCCAGCAGCCCCCGACCCAGGGGAAGCGGCTCCTACAATGAGCAGTTCTTC

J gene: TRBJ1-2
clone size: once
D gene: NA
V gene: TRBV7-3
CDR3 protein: CASSLTGSYGYTF
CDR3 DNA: TGTGCCAGCAGCTTGACGGGGAGCTATGGCTACACCTTC

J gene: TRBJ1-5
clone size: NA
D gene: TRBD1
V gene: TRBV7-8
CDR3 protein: CASSVRGNQPQHF
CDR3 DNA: TGTGCCAGCAGCGTCAGGGGGAATCAGCCCCAGCATTTT

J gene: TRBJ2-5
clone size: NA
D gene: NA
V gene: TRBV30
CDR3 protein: CAWRKPPMETQYF
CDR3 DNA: TGTGCCTGGAGAAAACCCCCTATGGAGACCCAGTACTTC

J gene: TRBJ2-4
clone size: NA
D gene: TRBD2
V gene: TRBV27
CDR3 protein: CASSFNKGGLLAKNIQYF
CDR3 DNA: TGTGCCAGCAGTTTTAATAAGGGAGGGTTACTAGCCAAAAACATTCAGTACTTC

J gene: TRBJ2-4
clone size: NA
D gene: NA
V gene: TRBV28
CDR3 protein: CASSLYRERNIQYF
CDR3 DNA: TGTGCCAGCAGTTTGTACAGGGAGAGGAACATTCAGTACTTC

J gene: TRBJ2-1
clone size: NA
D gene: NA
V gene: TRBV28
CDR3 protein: CASSTNSLGSYNEQFF
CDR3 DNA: TGTGCCAGCAGCACTAACTCCCTGGGCTCCTACAATGAGCAGTTCTTC